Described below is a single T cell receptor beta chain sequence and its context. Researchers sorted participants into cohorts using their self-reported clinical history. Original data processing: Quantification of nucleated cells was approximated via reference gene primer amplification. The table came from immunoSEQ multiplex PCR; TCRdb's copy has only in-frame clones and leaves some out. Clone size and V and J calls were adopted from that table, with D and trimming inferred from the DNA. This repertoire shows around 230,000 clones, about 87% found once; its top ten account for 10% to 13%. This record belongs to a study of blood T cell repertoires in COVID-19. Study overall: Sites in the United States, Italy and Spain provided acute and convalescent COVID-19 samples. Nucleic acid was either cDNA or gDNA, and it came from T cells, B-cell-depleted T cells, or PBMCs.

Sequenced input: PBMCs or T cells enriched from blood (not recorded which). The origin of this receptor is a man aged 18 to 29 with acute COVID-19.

DNA of the CDR3: TGTGCCAGCAGCTTAATCGGGAGGAGCACAGATACGCAGTATTTT. It is translated as CASSLIGRSTDTQYF. The chain employs TRBV7-3 and TRBJ2-3, with 7 bases matching TRBD2. The ends lost 1 base at V and 0 bases at J; junction bases unmatched: 1. The CDR3 extends over 15 amino acids. Germline V gene data show CDR1 as SGHTA and CDR2 as FQGTGA.